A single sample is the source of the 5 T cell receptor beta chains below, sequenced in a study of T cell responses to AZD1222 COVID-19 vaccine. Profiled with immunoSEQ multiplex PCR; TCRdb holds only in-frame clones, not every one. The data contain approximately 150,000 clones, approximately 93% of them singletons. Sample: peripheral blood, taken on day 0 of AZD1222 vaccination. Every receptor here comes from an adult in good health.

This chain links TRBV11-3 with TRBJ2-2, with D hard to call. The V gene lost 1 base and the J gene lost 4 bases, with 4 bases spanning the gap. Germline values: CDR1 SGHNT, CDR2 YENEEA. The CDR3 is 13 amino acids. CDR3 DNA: TGTGCCAGCAGCTTAGGCCCCACCGGGGAGCTGTTTTTT. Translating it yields CASSLGPTGELFF.

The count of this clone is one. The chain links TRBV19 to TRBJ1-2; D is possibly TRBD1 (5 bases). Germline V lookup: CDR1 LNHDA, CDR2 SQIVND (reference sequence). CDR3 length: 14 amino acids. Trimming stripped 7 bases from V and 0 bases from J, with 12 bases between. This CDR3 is CASTGHLTNYGYTF. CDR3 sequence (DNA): TGTGCCAGTACCGGACACCTTACTAACTATGGCTACACCTTC.

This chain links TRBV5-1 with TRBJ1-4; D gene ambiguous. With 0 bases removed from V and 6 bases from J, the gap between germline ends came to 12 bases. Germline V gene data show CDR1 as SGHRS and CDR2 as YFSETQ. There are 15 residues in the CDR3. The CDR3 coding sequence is TGCGCCAGCAGCTTGGTTGGGTCAGCCGATGAAAAACTGTTTTTT. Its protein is CASSLVGSADEKLFF.

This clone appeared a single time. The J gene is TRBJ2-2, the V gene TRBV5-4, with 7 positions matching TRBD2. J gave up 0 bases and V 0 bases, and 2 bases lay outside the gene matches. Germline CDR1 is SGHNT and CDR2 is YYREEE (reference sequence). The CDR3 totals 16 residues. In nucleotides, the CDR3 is TGTGCCAGCAGCTTGGCCGGACTAGCGAACACCGGGGAGCTGTTTTTT. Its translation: CASSLAGLANTGELFF.

The CDR3 DNA follows: TGTGCCAGCATTTCAAGGCGGGGCTATGGCTACACCTTC. This codes for CASISRRGYGYTF. V usage is TRBV28 and J usage is TRBJ1-2; no reliable D call. V gave up 7 bases and J gave up 4 bases, with 13 bases separating them. This CDR3 contains 13 residues. Germline V gives CDR1 MDHEN, CDR2 SYDVKM.